The 6 T cell receptor beta chains below come from one sample, sequenced in a study of cytomegalovirus exposure and HLA in healthy donors. 60 Vbeta and 13 Jbeta primers were used in PCR. Generated by immunoSEQ multiplex PCR, the TCRdb table keeps only in-frame clones and is missing some. The sample has over 100,000 clones; 60% to 80% are singletons. The sequenced material came from PBMCs. The source is a male donor in good health and CMV-seropositive.

V is TRBV6-1 and J is TRBJ2-2; 8 bases line up with TRBD2. This CDR3 is built from 15 residues. The germline V gene encodes CDR1 MNHNS and CDR2 SASEGT. Losses at the gene ends were 3 bases for V and 5 bases for J; bases not matched to a gene: 5. The CDR3 loop is CASSDGGAGTGELFF. CDR3 in DNA: TGTGCCAGCAGTGACGGGGGGGCAGGTACCGGGGAGCTGTTTTTT.

The CDR3 loop reads CASRFQGDTQYF. CDR3 in DNA: TGTGCCAGCAGGTTCCAGGGTGATACGCAGTATTTT. This chain uses TRBV28 with TRBJ2-3; TRBD1 might be the D (5 bases). V was trimmed by 6 bases and J by 6 bases, leaving 10 bases between them. CDR1 is MDHEN, CDR2 SYDVKM, per germline. The CDR3 runs 12 residues.

The chain recombines TRBV14 with TRBJ2-5; D not resolved. This CDR3 has 13 amino acids. Trimming took 4 bases from V and 8 from J, leaving 14 bases between them. Germline V gene data show CDR1 as SGHDN and CDR2 as FVKESK. CDR3 sequence reads: CASSPKQRQTQYF. CDR3 nucleotide sequence: TGTGCCAGCAGCCCCAAACAGAGACAAACCCAGTACTTC.

This clone was observed once. The chain's CDR3 is CASSLRTAYEQYF. The CDR3 coding sequence is TGTGCCAGCAGTTTGCGGACAGCGTACGAGCAGTACTTC. The chain uses TRBV6-6 and TRBJ2-7; D possibly corresponds to TRBD1 (6 bases). Germline V gene lookup returns CDR1 MNHNY and CDR2 SVGAGI (reference sequence). This CDR3 is 13 amino acids long. V was clipped by 4 bases and J by 4 bases, with 11 bases between them.

A single count supports this clone. The genes are TRBV9 and TRBJ1-5, with a tentative D call TRBD1 (5 bases). CDR1 SGDLS and CDR2 YYNGEE come from the germline V gene. Trimming shortened V by 4 bases and J by 5 bases, and 16 bases separated the two germline ends. There are 15 residues in the CDR3. The CDR3 DNA sequence: TGTGCCAGCAGCTTTCGAGGGGAGGGCGATCAGCCCCAGCATTTT. Translated, it gives CASSFRGEGDQPQHF. Looking up the rest from reference TRBV9 and TRBJ1-5 gives the full variable domain: DSGVTQTPKHLITATGQRVTLRCSPRSGDLSVYWYQQSLDQGLQFLIQYYNGEERAKGNILERFSAQQFPDLHSELNLSSLELGDSALYFCASSFRGEGDQPQHFGDGTRLSIL.

The chain has TRBV19 and TRBJ2-1; 8 positions match TRBD2. The germline CDR1 and CDR2 sequences are LNHDA and SQIVND (reference sequence). The V segment lost 4 bases and the J segment 0 bases; nucleotides outside the gene matches: 2. CDR3 length: 15 amino acids. Written as DNA, the CDR3 is TGTGCCAGTAGTAGCGGGAGGAGCTCCTACAATGAGCAGTTCTTC. This sequence encodes CASSSGRSSYNEQFF.